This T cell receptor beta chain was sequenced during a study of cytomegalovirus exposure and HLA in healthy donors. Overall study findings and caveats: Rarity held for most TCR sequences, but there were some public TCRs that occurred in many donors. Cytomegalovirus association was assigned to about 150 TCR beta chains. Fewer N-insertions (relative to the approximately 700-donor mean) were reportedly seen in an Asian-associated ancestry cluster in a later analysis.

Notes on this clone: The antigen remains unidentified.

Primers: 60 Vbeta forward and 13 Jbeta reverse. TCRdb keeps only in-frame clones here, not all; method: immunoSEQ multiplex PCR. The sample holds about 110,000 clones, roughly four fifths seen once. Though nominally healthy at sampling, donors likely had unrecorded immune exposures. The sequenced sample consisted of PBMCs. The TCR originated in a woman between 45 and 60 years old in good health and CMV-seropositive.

CDR3 sequence reads: CASSLVRVWAGELFF. The DNA for the CDR3 is TGTGCCAGCAGTTTGGTGCGGGTATGGGCCGGGGAGCTGTTTTTT. J is TRBJ2-2 and V is TRBV28; D perhaps matches TRBD2 (5 bases). Germline V gene lookup returns CDR1 MDHEN and CDR2 SYDVKM. The CDR3 extends over 15 amino acids. V gave up 3 bases and J gave up 6 bases, with 14 bases separating them.